A single T cell receptor (beta chain) is shown here with its context. Its antigen is still unknown. This sample was included in a study of cytomegalovirus exposure and HLA in healthy donors. PCR primers comprised 60 Vbeta and 13 Jbeta primers. The table came from immunoSEQ multiplex PCR; TCRdb's copy has only in-frame clones and leaves some out. The sample has over 80,000 clones, 78% seen once. Study-wide results and caveats: Earlier findings revealed that most TCR beta V segments proved productive either about 87% or about 30% of the time. Common viral pathogens seemed, in a later analysis, to connect with several of the most significant clusters. A later analysis associated 16,951 TCR beta sequences with HLA alleles at a 0.05 false discovery rate. Cytomegalovirus-associated status was assigned to about 170 TCR beta chains.

Germline V gene data show CDR1 as LNHDA and CDR2 as SQIVND (reference sequence). V was pared by 5 bases and J by 1 base, with 1 base of the junction left unmatched. CDR3 length: 13 amino acids. Sequencing was done on a sample of PBMCs. The chain links TRBV19 to TRBJ1-1, with 7 bases that match TRBD1. This TCR derives from a middle-aged woman in good health and CMV-seronegative. In nucleotides, the CDR3 is TGTGCCAGTAGTTGGGACAGGAACACTGAAGCTTTCTTT. It yields the protein CASSWDRNTEAFF.